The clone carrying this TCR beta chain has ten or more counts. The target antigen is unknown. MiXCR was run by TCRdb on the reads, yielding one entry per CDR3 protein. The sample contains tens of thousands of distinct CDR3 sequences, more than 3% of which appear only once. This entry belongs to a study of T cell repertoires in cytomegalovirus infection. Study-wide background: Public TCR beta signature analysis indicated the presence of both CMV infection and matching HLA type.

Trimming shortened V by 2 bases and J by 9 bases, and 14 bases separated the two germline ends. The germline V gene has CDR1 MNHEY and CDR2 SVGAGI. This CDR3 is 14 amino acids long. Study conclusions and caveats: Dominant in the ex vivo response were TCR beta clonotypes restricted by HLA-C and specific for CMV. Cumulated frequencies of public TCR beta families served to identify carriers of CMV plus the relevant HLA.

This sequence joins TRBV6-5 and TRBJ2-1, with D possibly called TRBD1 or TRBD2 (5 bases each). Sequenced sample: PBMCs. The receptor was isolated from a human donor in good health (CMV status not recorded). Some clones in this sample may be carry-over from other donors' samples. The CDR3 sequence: CASSYGDLRGEQFF. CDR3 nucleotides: TGTGCCAGCAGTTACGGGGACCTCCGGGGTGAGCAGTTCTTC.